One and the same sample provided the 18 T cell receptor beta chains below, sequenced in a study of blood T cell repertoires in COVID-19. TCRdb keeps only in-frame clones here, not all; method: immunoSEQ multiplex PCR. The repertoire consists of roughly 200,000 clones, with about 76% occurring once and the leading ten covering nearly 6%. The sequenced sample consisted of peripheral blood. The receptors here all came from a woman in her 40s with COVID-19, enrolled during active disease.

This clone appeared a few times. V usage is TRBV2 and J usage is TRBJ2-3, with no clear D. This CDR3 has 13 residues. Trimming stripped 2 bases from V and 2 bases from J, with 5 bases between. Germline values: CDR1 SNHLY, CDR2 FYNNEI. CDR3 DNA sequence: TGTGCCAGCAGTGAACTAAACACAGATACGCAGTATTTT. Translated: CASSELNTDTQYF.

The rearrangement links TRBV30 to TRBJ1-4; 10 nucleotides line up with TRBD1. Germline V CDR1 and CDR2: GTSNPN, SVGIG (reference sequence). V shed 4 bases, J shed 3 bases, and the junction held 5 bases outside the gene matches. The CDR3 contains 15 residues. The CDR3 DNA reads as TGTGCCTGGACTGGGACAGGGGAACCTAATGAAAAACTGTTTTTT. Translation: CAWTGTGEPNEKLFF.

This sequence joins TRBV5-4 and TRBJ2-5, with D perhaps matching TRBD1 (5 bases). CDR1 is SGHNT, CDR2 YYREEE, per germline (reference sequence). The CDR3 length is 14 residues. V gave up 4 bases and J gave up 2 bases, with 12 bases separating them. CDR3: CASSIQGFQETQYF. The DNA of the CDR3 is TGTGCCAGCAGCATCCAGGGCTTTCAAGAGACCCAGTACTTC.

V and J are TRBV5-1 and TRBJ2-5, with TRBD2 as a possible D gene (5 bases). CDR3 size: 14 residues. Germline CDR1 SGHRS, CDR2 YFSETQ. V lost 1 base to trimming and J lost 4 bases, with 11 bases between them. CDR3 loop: CASSLSGISETQYF. For the CDR3, the DNA is TGCGCCAGCAGCTTGTCCGGGATATCAGAGACCCAGTACTTC.

The rearrangement joins TRBV19 to TRBJ2-7; D possibly corresponds to TRBD1 (6 bases). Germline V gene data show CDR1 as LNHDA and CDR2 as SQIVND (reference sequence). The CDR3 consists of 13 residues. The germline V and J ends were trimmed by 11 bases and 5 bases, with 19 bases remaining between them. This CDR3 is CACTTDRLHEQYF. The CDR3 DNA follows: TGTGCCTGCACCACAGACAGGCTCCACGAGCAGTACTTC.

V and J are TRBV11-2 and TRBJ1-6, with 9 bases matching TRBD1. The CDR3 extends over 15 amino acids. V shed 5 bases, J shed 10 bases, and the junction held 9 bases outside the gene matches. Germline V gene lookup returns CDR1 SGHAT and CDR2 FQNNGV. The CDR3 is CASSGGQGEGSPLHF. CDR3 nucleotide sequence: TGTGCCAGCAGCGGGGGACAGGGAGAAGGATCACCCCTCCACTTT.

This rearrangement joins TRBV3-1 (or the pseudogene TRBV3-2) to TRBJ2-1; possible D gene TRBD2, 6 bases. The CDR3 loop spans 14 amino acids. Trimming pared 5 bases from V and 3 bases from J, leaving 11 bases between. Germline CDR1 LGHDT, CDR2 YNNKEL (reference sequence). In DNA form, the CDR3 reads TGTGCCAGCAGCGCGACTAGGTTCTACAATGAGCAGTTCTTC. Translation gives CASSATRFYNEQFF.

The CDR3 loop reads CATSDPAREGTDTQYF. CDR3 sequence (DNA): TGTGCCACCAGTGACCCAGCTCGGGAGGGCACAGATACGCAGTATTTT. V and J are TRBV24-1 and TRBJ2-3, with 7 bases aligning to TRBD2. Germline assignment: CDR1 KGHDR and CDR2 SFDVKD. V lost 4 bases and J lost 1; bases outside the gene matches: 7. CDR3 length: 16 residues.

The rearrangement uses TRBV4-3 and TRBJ2-2; the match to TRBD1 covers 9 bases. CDR3 length equals 17 residues. The germline V gene encodes CDR1 LGHNA and CDR2 YSLEER. V trimming: 1 base; J trimming: 7 bases; junction bases outside the gene matches: 10. CDR3 sequence reads: CASSQGIQGAGSGELFF. The CDR3 nucleotides are TGCGCCAGCAGCCAAGGGATACAGGGGGCCGGGAGCGGGGAGCTGTTTTTT.

This clone was seen more than once but under ten times. The J gene is TRBJ1-2, the V gene TRBV2; D call uncertain. The CDR3 is 15 residues long. Per the germline V gene, CDR1 is SNHLY and CDR2 is FYNNEI. The germline V and J ends were trimmed by 2 bases and 5 bases, with 15 bases remaining between them. DNA for the CDR3: TGTGCCAGCAGTGAAAGAGGCCAGCCAGTATATGGCTACACCTTC. This sequence encodes CASSERGQPVYGYTF.

The chain is built from TRBV11-3 and TRBJ2-5, with 9 bases fitting TRBD1. The germline V gene has CDR1 SGHNT and CDR2 YENEEA. Germline trimming cut 5 bases from V and 3 bases from J; bases unmatched to any gene: 10. The CDR3 totals 16 residues. CDR3 amino acids: CASSPGQGTVKETQYF. CDR3 coding DNA: TGTGCCAGCAGCCCCGGACAGGGGACGGTGAAAGAGACCCAGTACTTC.

About this clone itself: A junction end diverges from the germline sequence, so it may reflect a read error. The chain couples TRBV10-2 to TRBJ2-7; 7 bases line up with TRBD2. CDR3 length equals 16 residues. Germline CDR1 WSHSY, CDR2 SAAADI. CDR3 nucleotide sequence: TGCGCCAGGAGTGGCGGGAGTCCTACAGCGAACTACGAGCAGTACTTC. Its translation: CARSGGSPTANYEQYF.

The chain is built from TRBV18 and TRBJ2-2; TRBD2 agrees at 12 bases. Unmatched junction bases numbered 6, after V lost 3 bases and J lost 4 bases. Germline-derived CDR1 and CDR2 are KGHSH and LQKENI. This CDR3 is built from 17 residues. Written as DNA, the CDR3 is TGTGCCAGCTCACCTATACTAGCGGGAGGCGGCACCGGGGAGCTGTTTTTT. The encoded protein is CASSPILAGGGTGELFF.

The rearrangement joins TRBV19 to TRBJ2-3, with TRBD2 as a possible D gene (6 bases). V shed 5 bases and J shed 8 bases, with 11 bases lying between them. Germline V gene lookup returns CDR1 LNHDA and CDR2 SQIVND (reference sequence). CDR3 size: 12 residues. The CDR3 spells CASSALGGTQYF. The CDR3 DNA reads as TGTGCCAGTAGTGCCCTGGGGGGTACGCAGTATTTT.

The chain joins TRBV28 to TRBJ1-1; 9 nucleotides match TRBD1. The CDR3 contains 14 residues. Per germline, CDR1 MDHEN and CDR2 SYDVKM. V gave up 4 bases and J gave up 5 bases; unmatched junction bases: 5. The CDR3 region is CASSSGQGITEAFF. The CDR3 region has the DNA TGTGCCAGCAGTTCCGGACAGGGGATTACTGAAGCTTTCTTT.

This clone occurred a few times. V is TRBV7-8 and J is TRBJ2-1; maybe TRBD2 (5 bases). The CDR3 runs to 15 residues. Germline V gives CDR1 SGHVS, CDR2 FQNEAQ. Trimming shortened V by 5 bases and J by 0 bases, and 11 bases separated the two germline ends. As DNA, the CDR3 is TGTGCCAGCAGCGCCGAAGCGGTCTCCTACAATGAGCAGTTCTTC. This encodes CASSAEAVSYNEQFF.

The V and J genes are TRBV7-2 and TRBJ2-7, with a possible D match to TRBD2 (6 bases). The CDR3 sequence is 15 residues long. Looked up from germline, CDR1 is SGHTA and CDR2 is FQGNSA. V was trimmed by 1 base and J by 0 bases, leaving 10 bases between them. The chain's CDR3 is CASSLGAGNSYEQYF. CDR3 DNA sequence: TGTGCCAGCAGCTTAGGGGCGGGGAACTCCTACGAGCAGTACTTC.

The chain couples TRBV6-5 to TRBJ2-1; D is possibly TRBD1 (5 bases). Germline V gives CDR1 MNHEY, CDR2 SVGAGI. Trimming left V 5 bases short and J 0 bases short, with 11 bases between. This CDR3 is 15 amino acids long. The chain's CDR3 is CASSLDSSSYNEQFF. In DNA form, the CDR3 reads TGTGCCAGCAGTCTCGACAGTAGCTCCTACAATGAGCAGTTCTTC.